A selection of T cell receptor beta chains follows, all from one sample in a study of patients and donors after allogeneic stem cell transplantation. TCRdb fed the RT-PCR reads into MiXCR, producing one record per CDR3 protein. This repertoire shows roughly 940,000 distinct CDR3 sequences, approximately 19% found once; its top ten account for 6%. Sequenced: blood, either unsorted or a sorted T cell fraction (not recorded which). These receptors all stem from a human donor who was either an allogeneic HSCT recipient or a stem cell or donor lymphocyte infusion donor (not recorded which). It is not recorded whose cells these are; they may come from a transplant donor. Each CDR3 is given with its conserved first and last residue. Size is omitted from some rows. Given values are once, few, many or a class for expanded clones.

j_gene,v_gene,abundance,CDR3aa
TRBJ2-3,TRBV7-3,few,CASSFRDGSTDTQYF
TRBJ2-7,TRBV12-3/TRBV12-4,few,CASSPSRGEQYF
TRBJ2-3,TRBV21-1,.,CAGRASGISTDTQYF
TRBJ1-2,TRBV20-1,.,CSASATLSIQGGYTF
TRBJ2-2,TRBV5-1,few,CASSLLTGPSPNTGELFF
TRBJ2-6,TRBV2,few,CASSELGRSGANVLTF
TRBJ2-3,TRBV7-2,few,CASSLRGGGFADTQYF
TRBJ1-1,TRBV5-1,.,CASSLLTFAQGTEAFF
TRBJ2-5,TRBV7-6,few,CASRIFLGEGRETQYF
TRBJ2-3,TRBV7-9,.,CASSSLAGVVGDTQYF
TRBJ2-5,TRBV5-6,.,CASNPDGQETQYF
TRBJ2-4,TRBV25-1,.,CASSEQTKNIQYF
TRBJ2-1,TRBV7-9,few,CASSLRTGFNNEQFF
TRBJ1-1,TRBV27,few,CASSLEALNTEAFF